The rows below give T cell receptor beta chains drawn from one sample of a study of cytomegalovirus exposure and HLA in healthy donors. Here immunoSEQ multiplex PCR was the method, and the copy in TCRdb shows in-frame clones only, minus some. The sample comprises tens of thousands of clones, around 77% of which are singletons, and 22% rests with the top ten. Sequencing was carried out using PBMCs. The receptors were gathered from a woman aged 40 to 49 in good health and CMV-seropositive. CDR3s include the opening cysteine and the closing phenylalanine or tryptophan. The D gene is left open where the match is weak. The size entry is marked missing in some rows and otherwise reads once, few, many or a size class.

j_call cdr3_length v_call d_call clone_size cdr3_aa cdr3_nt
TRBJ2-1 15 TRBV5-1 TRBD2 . CASSLLDGGYDEQFF TGCGCCAGCAGCTTACTAGACGGGGGGTATGATGAGCAGTTCTTC
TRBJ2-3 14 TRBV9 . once CASSVDGDTDTQYF TGTGCCAGCAGCGTAGACGGGGACACAGATACGCAGTATTTT
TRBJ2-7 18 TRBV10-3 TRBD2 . CAISEPGTSGRSPYEQYF TGTGCCATCAGTGAGCCGGGTACTAGCGGGAGGTCCCCCTACGAGCAGTACTTC
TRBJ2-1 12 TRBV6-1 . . CASRESYNEQFF TGTGCCAGCCGGGAATCCTACAATGAGCAGTTCTTC
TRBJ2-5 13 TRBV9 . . CASSDSPLTAQYF TGTGCCAGCAGCGACTCCCCTCTCACGGCCCAGTACTTC
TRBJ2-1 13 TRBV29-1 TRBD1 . CSLGQGINNEQFF TGCAGCCTCGGACAGGGGATTAACAATGAGCAGTTCTTC
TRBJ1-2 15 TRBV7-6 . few CASSLAGPFSEGYTF TGTGCCAGCAGCTTAGCGGGGCCCTTCAGCGAGGGCTACACCTTC
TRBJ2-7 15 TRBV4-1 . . CASSQGPGVAYEQYF TGCGCCAGCAGCCAGGGGCCGGGGGTAGCCTACGAGCAGTACTTC
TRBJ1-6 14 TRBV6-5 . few CASSSGLTNSPLHF TGTGCCAGCAGCTCGGGACTGACAAATTCACCCCTCCACTTT
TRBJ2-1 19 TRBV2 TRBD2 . CASKRETSGRYFSYNEQFF TGTGCCAGCAAGAGGGAGACGAGCGGGAGGTACTTTTCCTACAATGAGCAGTTCTTC
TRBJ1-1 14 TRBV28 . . CASSPTRRNTEAFF TGTGCCAGCAGCCCTACCAGGCGGAACACTGAAGCTTTCTTT
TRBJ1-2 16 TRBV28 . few CASSLASGLKDYGYTF TGTGCCAGCAGTTTAGCGTCAGGGCTGAAAGACTATGGCTACACCTTC
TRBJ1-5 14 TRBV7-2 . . CASSFGRRNQPQHF TGTGCCAGCAGCTTCGGCAGGAGGAATCAGCCCCAGCATTTT
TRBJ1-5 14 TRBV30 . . CAWSVGGGSQPQHF TGTGCCTGGAGTGTGGGAGGGGGAAGCCAGCCCCAGCATTTT
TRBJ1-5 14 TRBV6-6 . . CASSSRQGNQPQHF TGTGCCAGCAGTTCCCGACAGGGCAATCAGCCCCAGCATTTT